This T cell receptor beta chain was identified in a study of blood T cells in healthy people across ages. This clonotype came up many times. Alongside a J-beta primer mix, a sample-barcoded 5' primer served in a second PCR lasting about 7 to 11 cycles. TCRdb analysed the 5' RACE reads with MiXCR anew, one entry per CDR3 protein. This table has around 1,700,000 distinct CDR3 sequences, over 25% appearing once. V was cut by 6 bases and J by 2 bases, with 10 bases left in between. Germline CDR1 is ENHRY and CDR2 is SYGVKD. This CDR3 contains 13 residues. V usage is TRBV10-3 and J usage is TRBJ2-5, with D tentatively TRBD1 (6 bases). Specimen: blood. The sequence was collected from a woman under 40 in good health. CDR3 sequence (DNA): TGTGCCATCAGCGGGACACCACAAGAGACCCAGTACTTC. It codes for CAISGTPQETQYF.